The 29 T cell receptor beta chains in this list originate from one sample, sequenced in a study of T cell responses to AZD1222 COVID-19 vaccine. Clones were sequenced by immunoSEQ multiplex PCR, and TCRdb holds only the in-frame ones, with some missing. The repertoire holds some 25,000 clones, more than 75% seen once, with over 30% in the top ten. The material sequenced was peripheral blood, taken 28 days after the second AZD1222 dose. Receptor source: an adult who received the AZD1222 COVID-19 vaccine.

This chain's CDR3 is CASSARTGTETNTGELFF. CDR3 bases: TGTGCCAGCAGTGCCCGAACCGGGACAGAAACGAACACCGGGGAGCTGTTTTTT. The chain is built from TRBV9 and TRBJ2-2, with 7 bases lining up with TRBD1. Germline V gives CDR1 SGDLS, CDR2 YYNGEE. The trim removed 5 bases at V and 0 bases at J, leaving 13 bases unmatched. The CDR3 runs to 18 residues. Looking up the rest from reference TRBV9 and TRBJ2-2 gives the full variable domain: DSGVTQTPKHLITATGQRVTLRCSPRSGDLSVYWYQQSLDQGLQFLIQYYNGEERAKGNILERFSAQQFPDLHSELNLSSLELGDSALYFCASSARTGTETNTGELFFGEGSRLTVL.

The V gene is TRBV18, the J gene TRBJ2-1, with a weak D call TRBD1 (5 bases). This CDR3 has 14 residues. The germline CDR1 and CDR2 sequences are KGHSH and LQKENI. The V end was cut by 3 bases, the J end by 5 bases, with 11 bases between. The CDR3 spells CASSPYMGHNEQFF. CDR3 DNA sequence: TGTGCCAGCTCACCCTATATGGGGCACAATGAGCAGTTCTTC.

The sample holds a few counts of this clone. V and J are TRBV9 and TRBJ2-2; D is unclear. In germline, CDR1 is SGDLS, CDR2 YYNGEE. Trimming left V 3 bases short and J 5 bases short, with 8 bases between. The CDR3 covers 13 residues. As DNA, the CDR3 is TGTGCCAGCAGCGCCCCGGTGACCGGGGAGCTGTTTTTT. It translates to CASSAPVTGELFF.

The gene calls are TRBV3-1 (or the pseudogene TRBV3-2) and TRBJ2-7; 7 bases align to TRBD1. J was trimmed by 5 bases and V by 1 base; bases with no gene match: 8. The CDR3 extends over 15 amino acids. Germline CDR1 reads LGHDT; CDR2 reads YNNKEL (reference sequence). The CDR3 sequence: CASSQVRGGLNEQYF. Here the CDR3 DNA reads TGTGCCAGCAGCCAAGTAAGAGGGGGCTTGAACGAGCAGTACTTC.

The rearrangement links TRBV7-2 to TRBJ1-2; D remains unclear. V was clipped by 2 bases and J by 5 bases, with 6 bases between them. From germline, CDR1 is SGHTA and CDR2 FQGNSA. The CDR3 runs 12 residues. The CDR3 spells CASSLISYGYTF. In nucleotides, the CDR3 is TGTGCCAGCAGCTTAATAAGTTATGGCTACACCTTC.

This rearrangement joins TRBV12-3 or TRBV12-4 to TRBJ2-1, with D uncertain. The ends were cut back, 5 bases at V and 4 bases at J, with 6 bases in the middle. The CDR3 has 12 residues. CDR3 protein: CASSPEYNEQFF. In nucleotides, the CDR3 is TGTGCCAGCAGTCCCGAATACAATGAGCAGTTCTTC.

The J gene is TRBJ1-1, the V gene TRBV5-1; D uncertain. In germline, CDR1 is SGHRS, CDR2 YFSETQ. CDR3 length: 15 residues. Trimming took off 0 bases at V and 0 bases at J, with 9 bases between the two ends. CDR3 nucleotide sequence: TGCGCCAGCAGCTTGGGAGGCACCCTGAACACTGAAGCTTTCTTT. Its translation: CASSLGGTLNTEAFF.

V gene TRBV5-1 combines with J gene TRBJ2-7, with 8 bases aligning to TRBD1. The CDR3 is 14 amino acids. Germline CDR1 is SGHRS and CDR2 is YFSETQ. Trimming took 1 base from V and 2 from J; bases not matched to a gene: 2. CDR3: CASSLQQGAYEQYF. The CDR3 DNA sequence: TGCGCCAGCAGCTTGCAACAGGGGGCCTACGAGCAGTACTTC.

This chain joins TRBV28 and TRBJ1-2; D is unclear. Trimming took 5 bases from V and 5 from J, leaving 12 bases between them. CDR1 MDHEN and CDR2 SYDVKM come from the germline V gene. This CDR3 region has 13 residues. The CDR3 protein is CASSPALDYGYTF. The CDR3 DNA is TGTGCCAGCAGTCCCGCCCTGGATTATGGCTACACCTTC.

In this sample, this clone turned up a few times. The gene calls are TRBV4-2 and TRBJ2-7, with TRBD2 identical over 10 bases. Germline CDR1 and CDR2: LGHNA and YNFKEQ. V lost 4 bases, J lost 3 bases, and 3 bases stayed unmatched. The CDR3 runs 14 residues. Here the CDR3 reads CASSPWTSGYEQYF. In DNA form, the CDR3 reads TGTGCCAGCAGCCCATGGACTAGCGGCTACGAGCAGTACTTC.

V and J are TRBV29-1 and TRBJ2-2; TRBD1 is a possible D gene (6 bases). V lost 5 bases to trimming and J lost 0 bases, with 16 bases between them. This CDR3 spans 16 amino acids. CDR1 SQVTM and CDR2 ANQGSEA come from the germline V gene. CDR3 DNA: TGCAGCGTTTTGGACAGAATAAGTCCGAACACCGGGGAGCTGTTTTTT. Protein sequence: CSVLDRISPNTGELFF.

The chain couples TRBV5-1 to TRBJ1-1; TRBD1 aligns across 9 bases. In germline, CDR1 is SGHRS, CDR2 YFSETQ. The trim removed 4 bases at V and 6 bases at J, leaving 4 bases unmatched. The CDR3 contains 13 residues. CDR3 loop: CASSVGQGSEAFF. In nucleotides, the CDR3 is TGCGCCAGCAGCGTAGGACAGGGGTCTGAAGCTTTCTTT. The whole variable domain, remainder taken from reference TRBV5-1 and TRBJ1-1, is KAGVTQTPRYLIKTRGQQVTLSCSPISGHRSVSWYQQTPGQGLQFLFEYFSETQRNKGNFPGRFSGRQFSNSRSEMNVSTLELGDSALYLCASSVGQGSEAFFGQGTRLTVV.

CDR3 region: CATTSGANVLTF. DNA for the CDR3: TGTGCCACCACGAGCGGGGCCAACGTCCTGACTTTC. The V call is TRBV27, the J call TRBJ2-6; D not certain. The CDR3 covers 12 residues. V shed 10 bases and J shed 4 bases, with 8 bases lying between them. Germline CDR1 MNHEY, CDR2 SMNVEV (reference sequence).

This clone was recorded a few times. The chain is built from TRBV10-2 and TRBJ2-2; D is unresolved. Germline V gene lookup returns CDR1 WSHSY and CDR2 SAAADI. The CDR3 is 14 residues long. The V end was cut by 0 bases, the J end by 9 bases, with 11 bases between. For the CDR3, the DNA is TGCGCCAGCAGTGAGTCGATGTTGGCGCGGGAGCTGTTTTTT. Amino acids: CASSESMLARELFF.

The chain combines TRBV19 with TRBJ1-1; D gene uncertain. This CDR3 comprises 13 residues. Deletions cut 7 bases from V and 4 bases from J, with 13 bases between. The germline gives CDR1 LNHDA, CDR2 SQIVND (reference sequence). CDR3 region: CASTRGVGTEAFF. The CDR3 DNA reads TGTGCCAGTACCCGGGGAGTCGGCACTGAAGCTTTCTTT.

The CDR3, as DNA: TGTGCCCTCGGGGGGTTGGGCACAGATACGCAGTATTTT. Its protein is CALGGLGTDTQYF. The V call is TRBV30, the J call TRBJ2-3; 7 bases are shared with TRBD2. With 8 bases clipped from V and 1 base from J, the junction kept 6 bases outside the gene matches. Per germline, CDR1 GTSNPN and CDR2 SVGIG (reference sequence). The CDR3 spans 13 residues. Combining the CDR3 with reference TRBV30 and TRBJ2-3 gives the whole variable domain SQTIHQWPATLVQPVGSPLSLECTVEGTSNPNLYWYRQAAGRGLQLLFYSVGIGQISSEVPQNLSASRPQDRQFILSSKKLLLSDSGFYLCALGGLGTDTQYFGPGTRLTVL.

V usage is TRBV27 and J usage is TRBJ2-1, with 9 bases fitting TRBD1. The germline V gene encodes CDR1 MNHEY and CDR2 SMNVEV (reference sequence). V lost 2 bases and J lost 1; bases outside the gene matches: 6. The length of the CDR3 is 17 residues. As DNA, the CDR3 is TGTGCCAGCAGTTTAGGGGACAGGGCTAATTCCTACAATGAGCAGTTCTTC. Protein sequence: CASSLGDRANSYNEQFF.

This chain links TRBV12-3 or TRBV12-4 with TRBJ1-5; 7 positions match TRBD1. The CDR3 loop spans 12 amino acids. After removal of 5 bases from V and 7 bases from J, the junction contained 2 bases not matched to a gene. This CDR3 reads CASSRDSQPQHF. The CDR3 DNA follows: TGTGCCAGCAGTCGGGACAGCCAGCCCCAGCATTTT.

This sequence joins TRBV24-1 and TRBJ2-1; TRBD1 matches at 10 bases. This CDR3 spans 16 amino acids. The trim removed 4 bases at V and 9 bases at J, leaving 11 bases unmatched. From germline, CDR1 is KGHDR and CDR2 SFDVKD. CDR3 sequence (DNA): TGTGCCACCAGTGACCCCGGACAGGGGGTGGTAGGTGAGCAGTTCTTC. Translation gives CATSDPGQGVVGEQFF.

This clone appeared once. The chain recombines TRBV7-9 with TRBJ1-5, with D hard to call. The CDR3 runs to 14 residues. The germline V gene has CDR1 SEHNR and CDR2 FQNEAQ (reference sequence). Trimming shortened V by 1 base and J by 7 bases, and 11 bases separated the two germline ends. The CDR3 region is CASSLGGGRQPQHF. CDR3 bases: TGTGCCAGCAGCTTAGGCGGAGGGAGGCAGCCCCAGCATTTT.

The chain links TRBV2 to TRBJ1-2; perhaps TRBD1 as D (6 bases). This CDR3 spans 12 amino acids. CDR1 SNHLY and CDR2 FYNNEI come from the germline V gene. The V end lost 8 bases, the J end lost 3 bases, and 10 bases lay between the germline ends. The CDR3 DNA reads as TGTGCCAGCCACAGGGATTACTATGGCTACACCTTC. Its protein is CASHRDYYGYTF.

The chain combines TRBV5-1 with TRBJ2-3; D not resolved. The germline V gene has CDR1 SGHRS and CDR2 YFSETQ. The CDR3 sequence is 12 residues long. Trimming stripped 4 bases from V and 6 bases from J, with 9 bases between. The CDR3, as DNA: TGCGCCAGCAGCCCTACCGTGGATACGCAGTATTTT. It specifies CASSPTVDTQYF. The full variable domain, with the rest looked up from reference TRBV5-1 and TRBJ2-3, is KAGVTQTPRYLIKTRGQQVTLSCSPISGHRSVSWYQQTPGQGLQFLFEYFSETQRNKGNFPGRFSGRQFSNSRSEMNVSTLELGDSALYLCASSPTVDTQYFGPGTRLTVL.

The chain uses TRBV5-1 and TRBJ2-5, with a weak D call TRBD1 (5 bases). V lost 4 bases, J lost 4 bases, and 14 bases lay in between. CDR3 length: 14 residues. Germline CDR1 is SGHRS and CDR2 is YFSETQ. The CDR3 DNA sequence: TGCGCCAGCAGCGCCGTGCCAGGGCCAGAGACCCAGTACTTC. It is translated as CASSAVPGPETQYF. The full variable domain, its missing parts supplied by reference TRBV5-1 and TRBJ2-5, is KAGVTQTPRYLIKTRGQQVTLSCSPISGHRSVSWYQQTPGQGLQFLFEYFSETQRNKGNFPGRFSGRQFSNSRSEMNVSTLELGDSALYLCASSAVPGPETQYFGPGTRLLVL.

The rearrangement links TRBV3-1 (or the pseudogene TRBV3-2) to TRBJ2-7, with 7 bases matching TRBD2. The CDR3 spans 13 residues. Unmatched junction bases numbered 7, after V lost 5 bases and J lost 6 bases. Germline CDR1 LGHDT, CDR2 YNNKEL (reference sequence). This CDR3 is CASSTTTSAEQYF. DNA of the CDR3: TGTGCCAGCAGCACAACCACTAGCGCCGAGCAGTACTTC.

This clone was recorded a few times. V usage is TRBV24-1 and J usage is TRBJ2-1; D possibly corresponds to TRBD2 (5 bases). The CDR3 length is 16 residues. Germline CDR1 and CDR2: KGHDR and SFDVKD. Trimming stripped 1 base from V and 6 bases from J, with 15 bases between. The DNA for the CDR3 is TGTGCCACCAGTGATTTTGTGGGAGCGAGCCTCAATGAGCAGTTCTTC. It is translated as CATSDFVGASLNEQFF.

This clone showed up just once. This sequence joins TRBV28 and TRBJ1-1; TRBD1 aligns across 7 bases. Unmatched junction bases numbered 8, after V lost 7 bases and J lost 0 bases. Looked up from germline, CDR1 is MDHEN and CDR2 is SYDVKM. This CDR3 contains 15 residues. CDR3 sequence: CASTRTGDLNTEAFF. CDR3 DNA: TGTGCCAGCACCCGAACAGGGGACTTGAACACTGAAGCTTTCTTT.

DNA of the CDR3: TGTGCCAGCAGCCAACTAGGGACGCGACGGTTCTTC. It encodes CASSQLGTRRFF. V is TRBV3-1 (or the pseudogene TRBV3-2) and J is TRBJ2-1; either TRBD1 or TRBD2 may supply D (5 bases each). The germline V gene has CDR1 LGHDT and CDR2 YNNKEL (reference sequence). The CDR3 is 12 amino acids. V was pared by 2 bases and J by 15 bases, with 14 bases between.

The chain joins TRBV2 to TRBJ2-1; D possibly uses TRBD1 or TRBD2 (5 bases each). The V and J ends lost 8 bases and 0 bases respectively, with 29 bases between them. The CDR3 sequence is 20 residues long. Germline CDR1 is SNHLY and CDR2 is FYNNEI. The CDR3 loop reads CASGIDRDPSPTGSYNEQFF. In DNA form, the CDR3 reads TGTGCCAGCGGGATTGACCGGGACCCATCCCCAACAGGCTCCTACAATGAGCAGTTCTTC.

This clone rates as large. This chain uses TRBV5-6 with TRBJ2-7; D not resolved. There are 13 residues in the CDR3. V was trimmed by 2 bases and J by 2 bases, leaving 8 bases between them. CDR1 and CDR2 from the germline V gene are SGHDT and YYEEEE. DNA of the CDR3: TGTGCCAGCAGCTTTTTGTCCACCTACGAGCAGTACTTC. Translated: CASSFLSTYEQYF.